The 29 T cell receptor beta chains below come from one sample, sequenced in a study of shared clonotypes between healthy human individuals. The assay was immunoSEQ multiplex PCR, and TCRdb's table has in-frame clones only and misses some. Among roughly 2.2 million clones listed, 85% to 95% were seen once. The sequenced material came from naive CD4+ T cells from PBMCs. Specified subset: CD45RA+ positively selected. These receptor sequences come from a man younger than 30 in good health. Some clones in this sample may be carry-over from other donors' samples.

The chain carries TRBV10-3 and TRBJ2-7; D uncertain. The germline V and J ends were trimmed by 0 bases and 1 base, with 7 bases remaining between them. Germline V gives CDR1 ENHRY, CDR2 SYGVKD. This CDR3 contains 14 residues. CDR3 amino acids: CAISESVRSYEQYF. The CDR3 nucleotides are TGTGCCATCAGTGAGTCAGTTAGATCCTACGAGCAGTACTTC.

With respect to this clone: The identical CDR3 is also encoded by other nucleotide sequences in the sample. The chain links TRBV7-2 to TRBJ2-7; D may match TRBD1 or TRBD2 (5 bases each). The CDR3 contains 14 residues. Trimming took off 1 base at V and 2 bases at J, with 9 bases between the two ends. The germline V gene encodes CDR1 SGHTA and CDR2 FQGNSA. CDR3 amino acids: CASSLGSGPYEQYF. The DNA for the CDR3 is TGTGCCAGCAGCTTAGGTTCGGGACCCTACGAGCAGTACTTC.

The gene calls are TRBV9 and TRBJ2-2; 10 nucleotides line up with TRBD1. This CDR3 has 16 amino acids. After removal of 4 bases from V and 6 bases from J, the junction contained 9 bases not matched to a gene. Germline loops: CDR1 SGDLS, CDR2 YYNGEE. The CDR3 loop is CASSQTWDRGSGELFF. Here the CDR3 DNA reads TGTGCCAGCAGCCAAACCTGGGACAGGGGCTCCGGGGAGCTGTTTTTT.

The chain has TRBV10-1 and TRBJ2-2; no clear D gene. The CDR3 is 14 residues long. V lost 4 bases and J 4 bases, leaving 10 bases between the germline ends. Per germline, CDR1 WNHNN and CDR2 SYGVQD (reference sequence). The CDR3 sequence is CASSASAFTGELFF. The CDR3 region has the DNA TGCGCCAGCAGTGCGTCGGCTTTCACCGGGGAGCTGTTTTTT.

Regarding this clone: Other DNA sequences in this specimen translate into the identical CDR3. The rearrangement joins TRBV18 to TRBJ2-7; tentative D call: TRBD2 (6 bases). In germline, CDR1 is KGHSH, CDR2 LQKENI. This CDR3 is 14 amino acids long. V was shortened by 3 bases and J by 1 base, with 10 bases between the two germline ends. In DNA form, the CDR3 reads TGTGCCAGCTCACCGGGACGGGGGTCCTACGAGCAGTACTTC. This encodes CASSPGRGSYEQYF.

Details on this clone: Other DNA sequences in this sample translate to the same CDR3. The chain links TRBV9 to TRBJ2-7; 11 nucleotides align to TRBD2. V was clipped by 4 bases and J by 2 bases; unmatched bases: 5. The CDR3 length is 15 residues. CDR1 SGDLS and CDR2 YYNGEE come from the germline V gene. This CDR3 is CASSPRTSGPYEQYF. The DNA of the CDR3 is TGTGCCAGCAGCCCCCGGACTAGCGGGCCCTACGAGCAGTACTTC.

This chain uses TRBV7-9 with TRBJ2-1; 8 bases match TRBD2. Germline values: CDR1 SEHNR, CDR2 FQNEAQ (reference sequence). This CDR3 contains 15 residues. After removal of 2 bases from V and 6 bases from J, the junction contained 6 bases not matched to a gene. CDR3 bases: TGTGCCAGCAGCTTACAGGGAGGGACTAGCAATGAGCAGTTCTTC. Amino acids: CASSLQGGTSNEQFF.

The chain couples TRBV6-4 to TRBJ2-1, with 14 nucleotides matching TRBD2. The germline V gene encodes CDR1 MRHNA and CDR2 SNTAGT. CDR3 length: 16 residues. After removal of 5 bases from V and 10 bases from J, the junction contained 10 bases not matched to a gene. CDR3 in amino acids: CASSQGLAGGGGEQFF. The CDR3 coding sequence is TGTGCCAGCAGTCAAGGACTAGCGGGAGGAGGAGGCGAGCAGTTCTTC.

The chain has TRBV25-1 and TRBJ1-2; possibly TRBD1 for D (6 bases). The V end lost 6 bases, the J end lost 2 bases, and 16 bases lay between the germline ends. The V gene's germline CDR1 is MGHDK and CDR2 SYGVNS. CDR3 length: 15 residues. CDR3: CASSYRDGGNYGYTF. CDR3 DNA: TGTGCCAGCAGCTACAGGGATGGGGGCAACTATGGCTACACCTTC.

The J gene is TRBJ1-1, the V gene TRBV5-5; D might be TRBD1 (6 bases). Germline CDR1 reads SGHKS; CDR2 reads YYEKEE (reference sequence). The CDR3 runs 14 residues. V shed 0 bases and J shed 4 bases, with 10 bases lying between them. The CDR3 region has the DNA TGTGCCAGCAGCTTGGTTAGAGGGGGCACTGAAGCTTTCTTT. Protein: CASSLVRGGTEAFF.

Written as DNA, the CDR3 is TGTGCCAGCTCACCACAGGTCAACGGCTACACCTTC. It codes for CASSPQVNGYTF. This chain joins TRBV18 and TRBJ1-2; the D is unclear. CDR1 KGHSH and CDR2 LQKENI come from the germline V gene. This CDR3 is built from 12 residues. Trimming shortened V by 1 base and J by 8 bases, and 8 bases separated the two germline ends.

The chain is built from TRBV7-2 and TRBJ2-2, with D hard to call. Germline V gene lookup returns CDR1 SGHTA and CDR2 FQGNSA. Between the trimmed V and J ends, which lost 6 bases and 4 bases, there was a span of 15 bases. The CDR3 has 15 residues. CDR3 loop: CASRPPGQATGELFF. CDR3 in DNA: TGTGCCAGCAGGCCACCGGGCCAAGCCACCGGGGAGCTGTTTTTT.

V usage is TRBV5-1 and J usage is TRBJ2-3, with TRBD2 matching 7 bases. Germline loops: CDR1 SGHRS, CDR2 YFSETQ. The V and J ends lost 2 bases and 5 bases, in that order; junction bases with no gene match: 5. The CDR3 covers 14 residues. The CDR3 sequence is CASSFRLAGDTQYF. For the CDR3, the DNA is TGCGCCAGCAGCTTTCGACTAGCAGGAGATACGCAGTATTTT.

The CDR3: CASRDGSFTDTQYF. Written as DNA, the CDR3 is TGTGCCAGCAGAGACGGGAGTTTCACAGATACGCAGTATTTT. V usage is TRBV27 and J usage is TRBJ2-3, with a tentative D call TRBD2 (6 bases). V was pared by 6 bases and J by 2 bases, with 12 bases between. The CDR3 length is 14 residues. Germline CDR1 and CDR2: MNHEY and SMNVEV (reference sequence).

The V and J genes are TRBV19 and TRBJ1-5, with D tentatively TRBD1 (5 bases). Germline V gives CDR1 LNHDA, CDR2 SQIVND (reference sequence). V lost 3 bases, J lost 2 bases, and 14 bases lay in between. The CDR3 consists of 16 residues. The CDR3 protein is CASSIYQARGNQPQHF. CDR3 coding DNA: TGTGCCAGTAGTATTTACCAGGCCAGGGGCAATCAGCCCCAGCATTTT.

In this sample, this clone turned up a few times. The rearrangement uses TRBV7-9 and TRBJ1-2; tentatively, D is TRBD1 (5 bases). Trimming removed 7 bases from V and 9 bases from J, with 18 bases in between. Germline V gene sequence: CDR1 SEHNR, CDR2 FQNEAQ (reference sequence). The CDR3 is made up of 13 amino acids. For the CDR3, the DNA is TGTGCCAGCATGGCCGGGACGGCTATGCGCTACACCTTC. It yields the protein CASMAGTAMRYTF. The full variable domain, rest sourced from reference TRBV7-9 and TRBJ1-2, is DTGVSQNPRHKITKRGQNVTFRCDPISEHNRLYWYRQTLGQGPEFLTYFQNEAQLEKSRLLSDRFSAERPKGSFSTLEIQRTEQGDSAMYLCASMAGTAMRYTFGSGTRLTVV.

V usage is TRBV5-5 and J usage is TRBJ1-1, with TRBD1 identical over 9 bases. Germline V CDR1 and CDR2: SGHKS, YYEKEE (reference sequence). The trim removed 3 bases at V and 0 bases at J, leaving 6 bases unmatched. The CDR3 is made up of 16 amino acids. This CDR3 is CASSSGTGTLNTEAFF. The CDR3 coding sequence is TGTGCCAGCAGCTCTGGGACAGGGACTTTGAACACTGAAGCTTTCTTT.

The chain links TRBV7-9 to TRBJ2-1; 7 nucleotides match TRBD2. Germline trimming cut 2 bases from V and 7 bases from J; bases unmatched to any gene: 14. The CDR3 is 17 residues long. CDR1 and CDR2 from the germline V gene are SEHNR and FQNEAQ (reference sequence). CDR3 region: CASSLTASRAGRNEQFF. CDR3 in DNA: TGTGCCAGCAGCTTAACCGCCTCACGAGCGGGGAGGAATGAGCAGTTCTTC. The whole variable domain, filled in from reference TRBV7-9 and TRBJ2-1, reads DTGVSQNPRHKITKRGQNVTFRCDPISEHNRLYWYRQTLGQGPEFLTYFQNEAQLEKSRLLSDRFSAERPKGSFSTLEIQRTEQGDSAMYLCASSLTASRAGRNEQFFGPGTRLTVL.

This chain uses TRBV6-6 with TRBJ1-2; D uncertain. The CDR3 loop spans 15 amino acids. The V gene's germline CDR1 is MNHNY and CDR2 SVGAGI (reference sequence). Trimming cost V 0 bases and J 4 bases, with 12 bases left between them. This chain's CDR3 is CASSYSSDGPYGYTF. CDR3 bases: TGTGCCAGCAGTTACTCTTCGGACGGCCCCTATGGCTACACCTTC.

The V gene is TRBV28, the J gene TRBJ2-7; 10 nucleotides align to TRBD1. CDR1 is MDHEN and CDR2 is SYDVKM in the germline V gene. The length of the CDR3 is 14 residues. Losses at the gene ends were 6 bases for V and 7 bases for J; bases not matched to a gene: 9. CDR3 in amino acids: CASRTGTGVQEQYF. Here the CDR3 DNA reads TGTGCCAGCAGGACCGGGACAGGGGTCCAGGAGCAGTACTTC.

V gene TRBV4-3 combines with J gene TRBJ1-4, with D perhaps TRBD1 (5 bases). There are 14 residues in the CDR3. Germline loops: CDR1 LGHNA, CDR2 YSLEER. Trimming removed 4 bases from V and 7 bases from J, with 13 bases in between. CDR3 amino acids: CASSLGGVVEKLFF. The CDR3 nucleotides are TGCGCCAGCAGCCTCGGAGGGGTAGTTGAAAAACTGTTTTTT.

The rearrangement uses TRBV28 and TRBJ1-2; the D is unclear. The CDR3 runs to 16 residues. Trimming left V 6 bases short and J 8 bases short, with 25 bases between. The germline CDR1 and CDR2 sequences are MDHEN and SYDVKM. The chain's CDR3 is CASRSISTFGMRGYTF. The CDR3 DNA reads TGTGCCAGCAGATCCATCTCCACCTTTGGTATGCGCGGCTACACCTTC.

This clone was found a few times. V usage is TRBV9 and J usage is TRBJ2-2; D remains ambiguous. Germline lookup yields CDR1 SGDLS and CDR2 YYNGEE. The CDR3 contains 11 residues. The V gene lost 5 bases and the J gene lost 2 bases, with 1 base spanning the gap. The CDR3 nucleotides read TGTGCCAGCAGTAACACCGGGGAGCTGTTTTTT. Its translation: CASSNTGELFF.

V is TRBV5-1 and J is TRBJ2-7; no reliable D call. The CDR3 has 13 residues. Trimming cost V 2 bases and J 6 bases, with 12 bases left between them. The germline CDR1 and CDR2 sequences are SGHRS and YFSETQ. The CDR3 loop is CASSLSWDVEQYF. The CDR3 DNA follows: TGCGCCAGCAGCTTATCCTGGGATGTCGAGCAGTACTTC.

The gene calls are TRBV19 and TRBJ1-1; D is possibly TRBD1 (5 bases). Germline CDR1 reads LNHDA; CDR2 reads SQIVND (reference sequence). This CDR3 has 21 residues. The V end was cut by 2 bases, the J end by 6 bases, with 34 bases between. The CDR3 spells CASSILTVGEWWGRDPAEAFF. CDR3 coding DNA: TGTGCCAGTAGTATACTGACGGTGGGGGAATGGTGGGGCAGGGATCCCGCTGAAGCTTTCTTT.

CDR3 sequence reads: CASSGGAGGLIEQYF. In DNA form, the CDR3 reads TGTGCCAGCAGCGGAGGCGCGGGAGGGCTTATCGAGCAGTACTTC. The chain uses TRBV9 and TRBJ2-7, with 9 positions matching TRBD2. This CDR3 spans 15 amino acids. J lost 6 bases, V lost 3 bases, and 10 bases had no gene match. Germline CDR1 reads SGDLS; CDR2 reads YYNGEE.

The V and J genes are TRBV28 and TRBJ2-4; D is possibly TRBD1 (6 bases). V was clipped by 2 bases and J by 15 bases, with 17 bases between them. The CDR3 sequence is 13 residues long. CDR1 is MDHEN, CDR2 SYDVKM, per germline. The CDR3 coding sequence is TGTGCCAGCAGTTTAAACAGGGTCACCCGCGGGTACTTC. Protein: CASSLNRVTRGYF. The complete variable domain, with remaining parts taken from reference TRBV28 and TRBJ2-4, reads DVKVTQSSRYLVKRTGEKVFLECVQDMDHENMFWYRQDPGLGLRLIYFSYDVKMKEKGDIPEGYSVSREKKERFSLILESASTNQTSMYLCASSLNRVTRGYFGAGTRLSVL.

Comments on this clone: The same CDR3 arises from other DNA sequences in this sample as well. The CDR3: CASSFANTGELFF. The CDR3 DNA reads TGTGCCAGCAGTTTTGCGAACACCGGGGAGCTGTTTTTT. J is TRBJ2-2 and V is TRBV28; D not certain. Germline V gene lookup returns CDR1 MDHEN and CDR2 SYDVKM. This CDR3 spans 13 amino acids. V lost 3 bases, J lost 0 bases, and 2 bases lay in between. The whole variable domain, filled in from reference TRBV28 and TRBJ2-2, reads DVKVTQSSRYLVKRTGEKVFLECVQDMDHENMFWYRQDPGLGLRLIYFSYDVKMKEKGDIPEGYSVSREKKERFSLILESASTNQTSMYLCASSFANTGELFFGEGSRLTVL.

This chain uses TRBV19 with TRBJ1-5; 7 bases match TRBD1. The CDR3 spans 17 residues. V was pared by 7 bases and J by 11 bases, with 23 bases of the junction left unmatched. The germline V gene encodes CDR1 LNHDA and CDR2 SQIVND (reference sequence). This CDR3 is CASISGRDRVTGVSQHF. The CDR3 coding sequence is TGTGCCAGTATTTCTGGACGGGACAGAGTTACGGGTGTGTCCCAGCATTTT.